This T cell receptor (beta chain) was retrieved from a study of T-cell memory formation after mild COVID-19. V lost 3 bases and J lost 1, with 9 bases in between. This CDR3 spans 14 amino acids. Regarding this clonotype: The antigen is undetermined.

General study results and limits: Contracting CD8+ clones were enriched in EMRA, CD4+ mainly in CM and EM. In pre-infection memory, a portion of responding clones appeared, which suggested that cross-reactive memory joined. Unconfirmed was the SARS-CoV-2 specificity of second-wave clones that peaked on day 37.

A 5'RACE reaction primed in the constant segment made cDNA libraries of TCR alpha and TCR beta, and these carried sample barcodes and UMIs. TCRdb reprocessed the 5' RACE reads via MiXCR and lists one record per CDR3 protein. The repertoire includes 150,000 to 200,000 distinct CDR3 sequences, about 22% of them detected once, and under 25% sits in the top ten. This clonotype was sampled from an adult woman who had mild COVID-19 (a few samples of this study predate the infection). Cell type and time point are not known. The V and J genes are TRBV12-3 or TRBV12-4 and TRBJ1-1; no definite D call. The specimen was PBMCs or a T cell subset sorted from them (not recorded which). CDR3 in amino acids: CASSLVNSNTEAFF. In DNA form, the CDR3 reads TGTGCCAGCAGTTTGGTCAACTCGAACACTGAAGCTTTCTTT.